Presented here are 26 T cell receptor beta chains from one specimen sequenced in a study of blood T cell repertoires in COVID-19 (dated by TCRdb to about 2020). The library was obtained by the immunoSEQ multiplex PCR assay. TCRdb mirrors the immuneACCESS table, restricted to in-frame sequences. Some clones are absent from its copies; in checked studies, under half trace to an unresolved V gene, and the reason for the others is unknown. The sample includes roughly 200,000 clones, with roughly 80% observed a single time. More than 4% of the sample is in the top ten clones. Material: PBMCs or T cells enriched from blood (not recorded which). These receptor sequences come from a woman aged 60-75 years with acute COVID-19.

This chain uses TRBV6-4 with TRBJ2-7; TRBD1 aligns across 8 bases. Unmatched junction bases numbered 9, after V lost 7 bases and J lost 4 bases. There are 14 residues in the CDR3. Germline V CDR1 and CDR2: MRHNA, SNTAGT. CDR3 sequence reads: CASIGTGSDYEQYV. The CDR3 DNA sequence: TGTGCCAGCATAGGGACAGGCTCCGATTACGAGCAGTACGTC.

The chain employs TRBV30 and TRBJ2-7; D possibly corresponds to TRBD2 (6 bases). Trimming took off 1 base at V and 6 bases at J, with 13 bases between the two ends. This CDR3 has 13 amino acids. Germline values: CDR1 GTSNPN, CDR2 SVGIG (reference sequence). CDR3: CAWSEQEEGEQYF. As DNA, the CDR3 is TGTGCCTGGAGTGAACAAGAGGAGGGCGAGCAGTACTTC.

The rearrangement links TRBV5-1 to TRBJ2-7; 8 bases map to TRBD1. V trimming: 0 bases; J trimming: 3 bases; junction bases outside the gene matches: 5. Germline CDR1 reads SGHRS; CDR2 reads YFSETQ. CDR3 size: 15 residues. This chain's CDR3 is CASSLGGQVVYEQYF. CDR3 coding DNA: TGCGCCAGCAGCTTGGGGGGACAGGTAGTCTACGAGCAGTACTTC.

V usage is TRBV5-1 and J usage is TRBJ1-2; 7 bases align to TRBD1. The trim removed 0 bases at V and 2 bases at J, leaving 4 bases unmatched. The length of the CDR3 is 15 residues. Germline V gene sequence: CDR1 SGHRS, CDR2 YFSETQ. The CDR3 DNA is TGCGCCAGCAGCTTGGGTCAGGGGGGCAACTATGGCTACACCTTC. Protein sequence: CASSLGQGGNYGYTF.

This clone was observed a few times. The chain combines TRBV12-3 or TRBV12-4 with TRBJ2-6, with unresolved D. The CDR3 has 13 residues. Trimming shortened V by 6 bases and J by 4 bases, and 7 bases separated the two germline ends. The CDR3 region has the DNA TGTGCCAGCAGGCTAACCGGGGCCAACGTCCTGACTTTC. It is translated as CASRLTGANVLTF.

DNA of the CDR3: TGTGCCACCAGCAGAAGACTAGCGGGGACCAACAATGAGCAGTTCTTC. As protein: CATSRRLAGTNNEQFF. The chain is built from TRBV15 and TRBJ2-1; TRBD2 aligns across 11 bases. V dropped 2 bases and J dropped 5; count of bases not matched to a gene: 5. In germline, CDR1 is LNHNV, CDR2 YYDKDF (reference sequence). The CDR3 is 16 amino acids.

The count of this clone is one. The V and J genes are TRBV7-2 and TRBJ2-4, with D perhaps TRBD1 (6 bases). V lost 5 bases and J 0 bases, leaving 14 bases between the germline ends. Germline loops: CDR1 SGHTA, CDR2 FQGNSA. The CDR3 runs to 16 residues. The CDR3 protein is CASSPGQRLAKNIQYF. CDR3 bases: TGTGCCAGCAGCCCGGGACAACGCTTAGCCAAAAACATTCAGTACTTC.

V is TRBV27 and J is TRBJ2-7; 8 bases map to TRBD2. The CDR3 runs to 13 residues. V lost 7 bases, J lost 7 bases, and 9 bases stayed unmatched. CDR1 is MNHEY, CDR2 SMNVEV, per germline (reference sequence). CDR3 sequence (DNA): TGTGCCAGCATGGGCGGGAGGCTGGGAGAGCAGTACTTC. It codes for CASMGGRLGEQYF.

The J gene is TRBJ2-2, the V gene TRBV19; possible D gene TRBD2, 7 bases. CDR1 and CDR2 from the germline V gene are LNHDA and SQIVND (reference sequence). CDR3 length: 14 residues. V was pared by 10 bases and J by 6 bases, with 18 bases between. CDR3 loop: CATKPVGGAGELFF. The CDR3 bases are TGTGCCACCAAGCCGGTAGGGGGGGCCGGGGAGCTGTTTTTT.

The chain combines TRBV5-1 with TRBJ1-3; 8 bases line up with TRBD1. The CDR3 runs to 14 residues. Germline lookup yields CDR1 SGHRS and CDR2 YFSETQ. V gave up 4 bases and J gave up 4 bases; unmatched junction bases: 4. CDR3 loop: CASSVTGEGNTIYF. CDR3 DNA sequence: TGCGCCAGCAGCGTGACAGGGGAAGGAAACACCATATATTTT.

The rearrangement links TRBV15 to TRBJ2-3, with 7 bases aligning to TRBD2. V lost 9 bases to trimming and J lost 2 bases; unmatched junction nucleotides: 5. This CDR3 has 13 amino acids. Germline V gene sequence: CDR1 LNHNV, CDR2 YYDKDF (reference sequence). The CDR3: CATLLANTDTQYF. DNA of the CDR3: TGTGCCACTTTACTAGCGAACACAGATACGCAGTATTTT.

V is TRBV5-1 and J is TRBJ2-7; TRBD2 matches 7 bases. V dropped 4 bases and J dropped 2; count of bases not matched to a gene: 9. Germline V gives CDR1 SGHRS, CDR2 YFSETQ. CDR3 length: 15 amino acids. The CDR3 here is CASSPGRGDTYEQYV. CDR3 coding DNA: TGCGCCAGCAGCCCGGGGAGGGGTGACACCTACGAGCAGTACGTC.

The chain combines TRBV19 with TRBJ1-3, with D tentatively TRBD1 (6 bases). Trimming took off 9 bases at V and 0 bases at J, with 12 bases between the two ends. Germline assignment: CDR1 LNHDA and CDR2 SQIVND (reference sequence). The CDR3 runs 14 residues. CDR3 loop: CASGAGASGNTIYF. The CDR3 region has the DNA TGTGCCAGCGGGGCGGGGGCCTCTGGAAACACCATATATTTT.

J is TRBJ1-3 and V is TRBV30; D remains unclear. The CDR3 extends over 13 amino acids. Between the trimmed V and J ends, which lost 3 bases and 2 bases, there was a span of 8 bases. Germline V gene lookup returns CDR1 GTSNPN and CDR2 SVGIG (reference sequence). CDR3 in DNA: TGTGCCTGGAGAGGCGGGGCTGGAAACACCATATATTTT. It translates to CAWRGGAGNTIYF.

Only a few counts were recorded for this clone. CDR3 sequence reads: CAISEVMGGGYTF. DNA of the CDR3: TGTGCCATCAGTGAGGTGATGGGGGGTGGCTACACCTTC. The rearrangement uses TRBV10-3 and TRBJ1-2, with D perhaps TRBD1 (5 bases). The CDR3 consists of 13 residues. Germline V gives CDR1 ENHRY, CDR2 SYGVKD. The V gene lost 2 bases and the J gene lost 7 bases, with 11 bases spanning the gap.

The chain links TRBV19 to TRBJ1-5; 9 bases fit TRBD1. The CDR3 sequence is 15 residues long. Germline lookup yields CDR1 LNHDA and CDR2 SQIVND (reference sequence). The V and J ends lost 6 bases and 2 bases, in that order; junction bases with no gene match: 5. The CDR3 protein is CASRVQGAGNQPQHF. CDR3 in DNA: TGTGCCAGTAGGGTACAGGGGGCCGGCAATCAGCCCCAGCATTTT.

In DNA form, the CDR3 reads TGTGCCAGCACCCTCCGGGGTAGCAATTCACCCCTCCACTTT. This translates into CASTLRGSNSPLHF. This chain joins TRBV27 and TRBJ1-6, with D unclear. V lost 7 bases and J 7 bases, leaving 14 bases between the germline ends. The CDR3 is 14 amino acids. Germline V gene sequence: CDR1 MNHEY, CDR2 SMNVEV (reference sequence).

The chain uses TRBV7-2 and TRBJ2-5; TRBD2 matches at 8 bases. J lost 2 bases, V lost 1 base, and 3 bases had no gene match. CDR3 size: 15 residues. The germline CDR1 and CDR2 sequences are SGHTA and FQGNSA. In nucleotides, the CDR3 is TGTGCCAGCAGCTTAGGCGGGGGGTGGCAAGAGACCCAGTACTTC. Translation: CASSLGGGWQETQYF.

The J gene is TRBJ2-1, the V gene TRBV9; D remains unclear. The ends were cut back, 3 bases at V and 5 bases at J, with 6 bases in the middle. Germline CDR1 SGDLS, CDR2 YYNGEE. This CDR3 contains 12 residues. The CDR3 is CASSAFDNEQFF. Here the CDR3 DNA reads TGTGCCAGCAGCGCTTTCGACAATGAGCAGTTCTTC.

The chain combines TRBV5-6 with TRBJ2-5; 7 bases fit TRBD1. Losses at the gene ends were 4 bases for V and 5 bases for J; bases not matched to a gene: 5. Germline CDR1 reads SGHDT; CDR2 reads YYEEEE. The CDR3 is 13 amino acids. The CDR3 reads CASSPGTEETQYF. DNA of the CDR3: TGTGCCAGCAGCCCGGGGACAGAGGAGACCCAGTACTTC.

This clone appeared once. The J gene is TRBJ2-5, the V gene TRBV12-2; the D call in the table, TRBD1, was not verified against the DNA. TRBV12-2 is a recognized pseudogene. The CDR3 is 14 amino acids. DNA for the CDR3: TGTGCAAGTCGACAGGGGAAGGTCAAAGAGACCCAGTACTTC. It specifies CASRQGKVKETQYF.

V is TRBV7-2 and J is TRBJ2-4; 7 bases are a match to TRBD1. The germline V gene encodes CDR1 SGHTA and CDR2 FQGNSA. J was trimmed by 3 bases and V by 5 bases; bases with no gene match: 4. The CDR3 is 14 amino acids. CDR3 in DNA: TGTGCCAGCAGCCTCCGGGACAGCAAAAACATTCAGTACTTC. Translation gives CASSLRDSKNIQYF.

Only a few counts were recorded for this clone. V gene TRBV19 combines with J gene TRBJ1-5; 7 bases fit TRBD1. V dropped 1 base and J dropped 5; count of bases not matched to a gene: 5. This CDR3 region has 15 residues. CDR1 and CDR2 (germline): LNHDA, SQIVND (reference sequence). The CDR3 DNA sequence: TGTGCCAGTAGTATAGGTGACAGGGATCATCAGCCCCAGCATTTT. It yields the protein CASSIGDRDHQPQHF.

The chain recombines TRBV18 with TRBJ1-5, with D possibly matching TRBD1 (6 bases). Trimming took 4 bases from V and 4 from J, leaving 11 bases between them. Germline assignment: CDR1 KGHSH and CDR2 LQKENI. The CDR3 covers 14 residues. CDR3 in DNA: TGTGCCAGCTCACGGGCAGGGGAGAATCAGCCCCAGCATTTT. It specifies CASSRAGENQPQHF.

The V gene is TRBV14, the J gene TRBJ2-7, with 10 nucleotides matching TRBD2. CDR3 length: 20 residues. Germline V gene sequence: CDR1 SGHDN, CDR2 FVKESK. Trimming at V came to 5 bases and at J to 2 bases, leaving 21 bases not matched to a gene. CDR3 DNA sequence: TGTGCCAGCAGCAAGTTAGGATCACGGGCTAGCGGGAGCTCGACCTACGAGCAGTACTTC. It codes for CASSKLGSRASGSSTYEQYF. Based on the CDR3 plus reference TRBV14 and TRBJ2-7, the full variable domain is EAGVTQFPSHSVIEKGQTVTLRCDPISGHDNLYWYRRVMGKEIKFLLHFVKESKQDESGMPNNRFLAERTGGTYSTLKVQPAELEDSGVYFCASSKLGSRASGSSTYEQYFGPGTRLTVT.

Only a few counts were recorded for this clone. V usage is TRBV10-1 and J usage is TRBJ2-5; TRBD2 agrees at 10 bases. Losses at the gene ends were 3 bases for V and 10 bases for J; bases not matched to a gene: 8. In germline, CDR1 is WNHNN, CDR2 SYGVQD (reference sequence). This CDR3 comprises 14 residues. The CDR3 sequence is CASSDPAGGQVQYF. CDR3 nucleotide sequence: TGCGCCAGCAGTGACCCAGCGGGGGGGCAGGTCCAGTACTTC.